A selection of T cell receptor beta chains follows, all from one sample in a study of cytomegalovirus exposure and HLA in healthy donors. Profiling relied on immunoSEQ multiplex PCR, and the TCRdb table lists in-frame clones only, not all of them. The sample has roughly 190,000 clones; about 13% are singletons. The sample taken for sequencing was PBMCs. These TCRs come from a man aged 50 to 60 in good health and CMV-seropositive. The CDR3 runs from the conserved cysteine through the conserved F or W. D genes are given only for firm matches. Size is stated for part of the rows, as once, few or many counts, or as a class when the clone is expanded.

size	V	D	J	DNA	CDR3
NA	TRBV4-3	TRBD1	TRBJ1-2	TGCGCCAGCAGCCAAGGGACAGGGCGAGACTATGGCTACACCTTC	CASSQGTGRDYGYTF
few	TRBV28	NA	TRBJ1-4	TGTGCCAGCAGGGACAGTTTTAATGAAAAACTGTTTTTT	CASRDSFNEKLFF
few	TRBV14	TRBD1	TRBJ2-3	TGTGCCAGCAGTCTTCCGGGACAGGTTACTCATACGCAGTATTTT	CASSLPGQVTHTQYF
few	TRBV14	NA	TRBJ1-5	TGTGCCAGCAGCCGGTCCGGGGATCAGCCCCAGCATTTT	CASSRSGDQPQHF
few	TRBV30	TRBD1	TRBJ1-6	TGTGCCAGACAGGGATTAAACGGTTCACCCCTCCACTTT	CARQGLNGSPLHF
few	TRBV28	TRBD1	TRBJ1-4	TGTGCCAGCAGTCTGAGGGACAGCTCAACTAATGAAAAACTGTTTTTT	CASSLRDSSTNEKLFF
NA	TRBV6-6	NA	TRBJ2-7	TGTGCCAGCAGTCATTCCTACGAGCAGTACTTC	CASSHSYEQYF
few	TRBV9	NA	TRBJ1-1	TGTGCCAGCAGCGTAGGGGCAGGGATTGGAACTGAAGCTTTCTTT	CASSVGAGIGTEAFF
few	TRBV13	TRBD1	TRBJ1-4	TGTGCCAGCAGCCTAGACAGGGACGGCACTAATGAAAAACTGTTTTTT	CASSLDRDGTNEKLFF
NA	TRBV27	TRBD1	TRBJ2-4	TGTGCCAGCAGCCCGGACAGGGGACGGGCCAAAAACATTCAGTACTTC	CASSPDRGRAKNIQYF
NA	TRBV5-1	NA	TRBJ2-3	TGCGCCAGCAGCATACGACTAGCAGATACGCAGTATTTT	CASSIRLADTQYF
NA	TRBV7-9	NA	TRBJ2-2	TGTGCCAGCAGTATCTATCAGAACACCGGGGAGCTGTTTTTT	CASSIYQNTGELFF
few	TRBV7-2	NA	TRBJ1-2	TGTGCCAGCAGCTTAGGATATAGGGAGGTTAAGAACTATGGCTACACCTTC	CASSLGYREVKNYGYTF
NA	TRBV25-1	TRBD1	TRBJ1-2	TGTGCCAGCAACGAGGGAACGGGACAGTCAGCGAATGGCTACACCTTC	CASNEGTGQSANGYTF
few	TRBV7-9	TRBD1	TRBJ2-2	TGTGCCAGCAGCTTAGTTGGCGGGACAGGCTATACCGGGGAGCTGTTTTTT	CASSLVGGTGYTGELFF
few	TRBV25-1	NA	TRBJ1-1	TGTGCCAGCAAGGAGGGCACTGAAGCTTTCTTT	CASKEGTEAFF
few	TRBV30	NA	TRBJ1-5	TGTGCCTGGAGTGTACAGACGGTCCAGCATTTT	CAWSVQTVQHF
NA	TRBV9	NA	TRBJ2-3	TGTGCCAGCAGCCCGAGTTACTTGGATACGCAGTATTTT	CASSPSYLDTQYF
few	TRBV7-9	NA	TRBJ1-1	TGTGCCAGCAGCTTCGCGGAAGGGGCGTTTGAAGCTTTCTTT	CASSFAEGAFEAFF